The entry below describes one T cell receptor beta chain. A junction end diverges from the germline sequence, so it may reflect a read error. The CDR3 consists of 14 residues. CDR1 is MGHRA, CDR2 YSYEKL, per germline. This sample is drawn from a study of molecular identifiers for immune sequencing clone quantification. Via MiXCR, TCRdb re-called the PCR reads, giving one row per CDR3 protein. The table records about 640,000 distinct CDR3 sequences, approximately 20% of them present only once. V gene TRBV4-1 combines with J gene TRBJ1-1, with a tentative D call TRBD1 (6 bases). The sample consisted of naive CD8+ T cells from blood, with Jurkat cell RNA spiked in. Regarding subset: FACS-sorted CD8+CD4-CCR7+CD45RA+ naive T cells. The receptor's source is a human donor in good health. Some libraries in this study had Jurkat cell RNA spiked in. CDR3 sequence reads: CASSQGRWDTEAFF. The CDR3 coding sequence is TGCGCCAGCAGCCAAGGCCGGTGGGACACTGAAGCGTTCTTT.